The clone carrying this TCR beta chain was seen many times. The target antigen is unknown. These data come from a study of CD8+CD57+ T cells in acquired aplastic anemia. Study-level information: DNA recovered from sorted CD4+ and CD8+ cells had a mean of roughly 3 ug. As sequenced from healthy donors, CD4+ cells averaged about 9.8 million reads.

V was pared by 0 bases and J by 3 bases, with 12 bases between. Germline-derived CDR1 and CDR2 are DFQATT and SNEGSKA (reference sequence). The CDR3 extends over 15 amino acids. Study-level findings and limits: CD8+ Simpson's diversity did not differ significantly between patients and controls. Both patients and controls carried the same twenty-nine CD8+ CDR3 sequences.

Researchers used genomic DNA as the template to profile TCR beta VDJ and CDR3. TCRdb re-called the reads through MiXCR, storing one row per CDR3 protein. The sample has 350,000 to 450,000 distinct CDR3 sequences; 65% to 80% are singletons. The rearrangement uses TRBV20-1 and TRBJ2-1; D gene uncertain. The clonotype was recovered from a human donor in good health, serving as a control. The specimen was sorted CD4+, CD8+, or CD8+CD57+ T cells (not recorded which) from PBMCs. This CDR3 is CSARDLRTLYNEQFF. The CDR3 bases are TGCAGTGCTAGAGATTTAAGGACCCTCTACAATGAGCAGTTCTTC.